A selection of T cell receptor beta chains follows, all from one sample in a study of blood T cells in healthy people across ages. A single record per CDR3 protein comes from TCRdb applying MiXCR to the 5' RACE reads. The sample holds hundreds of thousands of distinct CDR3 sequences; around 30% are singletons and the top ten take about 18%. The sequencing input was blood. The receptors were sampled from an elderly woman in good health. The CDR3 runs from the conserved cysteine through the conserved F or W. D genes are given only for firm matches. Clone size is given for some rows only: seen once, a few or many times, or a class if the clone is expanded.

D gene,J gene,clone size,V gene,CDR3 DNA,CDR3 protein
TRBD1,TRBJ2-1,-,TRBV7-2,TGTGCCAGCAGGGACGGGACAGGGGAGGATGAGCAGTTCTTC,CASRDGTGEDEQFF
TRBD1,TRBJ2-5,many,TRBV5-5,TGTGCCAGCAGCCCGGACAGGAACGGATTCCCGCTAGAGACCCAGTACTTC,CASSPDRNGFPLETQYF
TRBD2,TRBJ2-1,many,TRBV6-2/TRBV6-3,TGTGCCAGCAGTACACAGCGGGGGAACTACAATGAGCAGTTCTTC,CASSTQRGNYNEQFF
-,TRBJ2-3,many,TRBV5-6,TGTGCCAGCAGCTTGTTCGTCAGCACAGATACGCAGTATTTT,CASSLFVSTDTQYF
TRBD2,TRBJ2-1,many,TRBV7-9,TGTGCCAGCAGCTCCCGAGCGGGGGGAATTTACAATGAGCAGTTCTTC,CASSSRAGGIYNEQFF
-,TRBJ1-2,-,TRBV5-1,TGCGCCAGCAGCTGGGACAACCCGGGGGGCTATGGCTACACCTTC,CASSWDNPGGYGYTF
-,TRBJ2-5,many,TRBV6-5,TGTGCCAGCAGTTATACCGGACCTAGGGGGGAGACCCAGTACTTC,CASSYTGPRGETQYF
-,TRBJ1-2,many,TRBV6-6,TGTGCCACCATGACCGTTCCGGCTAACTATGGCTACACCTTC,CATMTVPANYGYTF
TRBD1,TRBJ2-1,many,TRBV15,TGTGCCACCAGCAGAGGCGGGGGGACAGGGGTAACGGATGAGCAGTTCTTC,CATSRGGGTGVTDEQFF
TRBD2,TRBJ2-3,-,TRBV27,TGTGCCAGCAGTAGGGGCGAAGGGACTAGCGGGGTGGCGGATACGCAGTATTTT,CASSRGEGTSGVADTQYF
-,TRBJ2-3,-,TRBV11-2,TGTGCCAGCAACTTATTCCAGGGGAGGTCAGATACGCAGTATTTT,CASNLFQGRSDTQYF
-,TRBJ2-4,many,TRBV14,TGTGCCAGCAGCCACGGATTCCGAGGGTCCGAAAACATTCAGTACTTC,CASSHGFRGSENIQYF
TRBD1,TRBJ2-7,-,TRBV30,TGTGCCTGGAGTATGTTGGGACAGGGAAGTTACGAGCAGTACTTC,CAWSMLGQGSYEQYF
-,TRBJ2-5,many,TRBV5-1,TGCGCCAGCAGTTCAGTGACAGGCCAAGAGACCCAGTACTTC,CASSSVTGQETQYF
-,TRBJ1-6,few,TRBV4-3,TGCGCCAGCAGCCCCGAACCAGGGAATTCACCCCTCCACTTT,CASSPEPGNSPLHF
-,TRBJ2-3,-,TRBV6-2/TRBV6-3,TGTGCCAGCAGTTTTCCAGGGGCCCATACGCAGTATTTT,CASSFPGAHTQYF
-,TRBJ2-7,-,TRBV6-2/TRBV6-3,TGTGCCAGCAGTTACTCCCGGACACAGGAGGACTACGAGCAGTACTTC,CASSYSRTQEDYEQYF
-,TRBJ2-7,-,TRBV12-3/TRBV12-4,TGTGCCAGCAGTTTAGCGCAGGGGAACAATGAGCAGTACTTC,CASSLAQGNNEQYF
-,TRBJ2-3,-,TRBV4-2,TGTGCCAGCAGCCAAGATCTCGGGAGAGATACGCAGTATTTT,CASSQDLGRDTQYF